A selection of T cell receptor beta chains follows, all from one sample in a study of CD4 T cells in relation to SARS-CoV-2 and coronaviruses. Sequencing was performed with immunoSEQ multiplex PCR; in TCRdb, only in-frame clones are kept and a portion is missing. The data show 60,000 or so clones, approximately 94% seen once. The sample consisted of naive CD4+ T cells from PBMCs. The receptor source for this set is a human donor in good health. Both conserved end residues are trimmed from each CDR3. The size field is filled for only some rows; it gives once, few, many or a size class.

TRBV7-2 | . | ASSPRYVGRSNEQF
TRBV7-2 | . | ASSLIPSGANVLT
TRBV24-1 | . | ATSQGWADTQY
TRBV5-4 | . | ASSLATKAPNTGELF
TRBV5-1 | . | ASSLSSGGYNEQF
TRBV5-4 | . | ASSPPGANVLT
TRBV3-1/TRBV3-2 | . | ASSQGTSVRNTGELF
TRBV28 | . | ASSLRTGRGNTEAF
TRBV6-5 | . | ASSQGTGLYEQY
TRBV15 | . | ATSRAPESGANVLT
TRBV5-1 | . | ASSSGQGYEQY
TRBV19 | few | ASSMDTRRNTEAF
TRBV28 | . | ASSLSTPTGEKLF
TRBV14 | . | ASSPTGISTEAF
TRBV5-1 | . | ASSSGQPANEQY
TRBV27 | . | ATSEWGGYEQY
TRBV7-2 | . | ASSRDGLSGNTIY
TRBV18 | . | ASSQDRVVNYEQY
TRBV2 | . | ASSPSGSTNEQF
TRBV6-5 | . | ASSFVGQPQH
TRBV6-5 | . | ASSRQPPYEQY
TRBV27 | . | ASSLRSGGQNNEKLF
TRBV27 | . | ASSLTASSYNSPLH
TRBV5-1 | . | ASSLGQTTRANVLT
TRBV7-9 | . | ASSPGRLTEAF
TRBV6-1 | . | ASSDVSGHTDTQY
TRBV15 | . | ATSRDRIWTSIDTQY
TRBV27 | once | ASSLSSAGPYGYT
TRBV18 | . | ASSPGDRRSSGNTIY
TRBV28 | . | ASSLRTGVTETQY
TRBV2 | once | ASLQGWGNQPQH
TRBV7-9 | once | ASSYPPHNEQF
TRBV28 | . | ASNRRGIAYEQY
TRBV3-1/TRBV3-2 | . | ASSQVRGPTRNEQF
TRBV29-1 | . | SVPSRGRNEFGYT
TRBV28 | . | ASSPQRVMNTEAF
TRBV6-2/TRBV6-3 | . | ASSRPATNTGELF
TRBV11-2 | . | ASSLLGQGNYGYT
TRBV6-5 | . | ASLPGQGAATEAF
TRBV5-1 | once | ASSLEGSPRDTQY